The 22 T cell receptor beta chains given below trace back to one sample, sequenced in a study of post-analysis software for immune sequencing data. These receptors have no known antigen. General study points: TRBV5-6, TRBV5-1 and TRBV20-1 belonged to a set of a handful of TRBV segments that were more frequent in patients than controls.

The authors incorporated unique molecular identifiers into the TCR beta cDNA libraries. Each CDR3 protein is one row after TCRdb ran MiXCR on the PCR reads. The sample consists of hundreds of thousands of distinct CDR3 sequences, roughly 50% of them appearing once. The specimen was blood. The receptors shown here come from a girl aged 10 to 17 with multiple sclerosis.

The chain uses TRBV9 and TRBJ2-7; 7 nucleotides align to TRBD1. Germline lookup yields CDR1 SGDLS and CDR2 YYNGEE. V lost 3 bases and J lost 7; bases outside the gene matches: 7. The CDR3 has 13 amino acids. In nucleotides, the CDR3 is TGTGCCAGCAGCGCCTCACACAGGGGTGAGCAGTACTTC. Its protein is CASSASHRGEQYF.

This clonotype appeared a few times. At one of its ends the junction is not consistent with the germline gene, which may arise from a read error. The chain carries TRBV5-1 and TRBJ1-2; 9 bases are a match to TRBD1. Germline lookup yields CDR1 SGHRS and CDR2 YFSETQ. The CDR3 extends over 15 amino acids. The CDR3 loop reads CTSSRTGEGSYGYTF. In DNA, the CDR3 is TGCACCAGCAGCCGGACAGGGGAGGGCAGCTATGGCTACACCTTC. Supplemented by reference TRBV5-1 and TRBJ1-2, the full variable domain reads KAGVTQTPRYLIKTRGQQVTLSCSPISGHRSVSWYQQTPGQGLQFLFEYFSETQRNKGNFPGRFSGRQFSNSRSEMNVSTLELGDSALYLCTSSRTGEGSYGYTFGSGTRLTVV.

This clonotype showed up just a few times. This chain uses TRBV7-9 with TRBJ2-7, with 12 bases aligning to TRBD2. CDR3 length equals 15 residues. Germline loops: CDR1 SEHNR, CDR2 FQNEAQ (reference sequence). V shed 5 bases, J shed 3 bases, and the junction held 5 bases outside the gene matches. The CDR3 coding sequence is TGTGCCAGCAGCCGTACTAGCGGGAGGAACTACGAGCAGTACTTC. Protein sequence: CASSRTSGRNYEQYF.

This chain connects TRBV12-3 or TRBV12-4 to TRBJ1-1; a possible D gene is TRBD1 (5 bases). V was shortened by 2 bases and J by 11 bases, with 12 bases between the two germline ends. The CDR3 has 12 amino acids. This CDR3 is CASSLPGSGAFF. DNA of the CDR3: TGTGCCAGCAGTTTACCCGGATCAGGGGCTTTCTTT.

This clonotype occurred a few times. J is TRBJ2-3 and V is TRBV29-1, with D possibly TRBD2 on 6 matching bases. The CDR3 spans 14 residues. Between the trimmed V and J ends, which lost 4 bases and 0 bases, there was a span of 11 bases. Germline values: CDR1 SQVTM, CDR2 ANQGSEA. The CDR3 region is CSVAGGASTDTQYF. CDR3 nucleotide sequence: TGCAGCGTTGCCGGGGGTGCTAGCACAGATACGCAGTATTTT.

This clonotype was picked up one time. One end of the junction fails to match germline, which may point to a read error. The chain couples TRBV3-1 to TRBJ2-1; D perhaps matches TRBD2 (5 bases). CDR3 length: 14 residues. CDR1 and CDR2 from the germline V gene are LGHDT and YNNKEL (reference sequence). This CDR3 is CASSPFGSYSEQFF. The CDR3 DNA reads as TGTGCCAGCAGCCCCTTTGGGAGCTACAGTGAGCAGTTCTTC.

The chain recombines TRBV18 with TRBJ2-7, with TRBD1 matching over 7 bases. This CDR3 region has 17 residues. Germline V gives CDR1 KGHSH, CDR2 LQKENI. J lost 2 bases, V lost 2 bases, and 12 bases had no gene match. The CDR3 here is CASSPYAPGQLTYEQYF. The DNA of the CDR3 is TGTGCCAGCTCACCATATGCGCCGGGACAGCTGACCTACGAGCAGTACTTC.

In this sample, this clonotype turned up a few times. V usage is TRBV12-3 or TRBV12-4 and J usage is TRBJ2-5; D ambiguous. Deletions cut 4 bases from V and 6 bases from J, with 6 bases between. This CDR3 is built from 11 residues. This chain's CDR3 is CASSSGQTQYF. DNA of the CDR3: TGTGCCAGCAGTTCTGGGCAGACCCAGTACTTC.

The gene calls are TRBV24-1 and TRBJ2-7, with 10 bases fitting TRBD1. The V segment lost 0 bases and the J segment 3 bases; nucleotides outside the gene matches: 7. This CDR3 comprises 17 residues. Germline lookup yields CDR1 KGHDR and CDR2 SFDVKD. CDR3 loop: CATSDLGPTGGFYEQYF. DNA for the CDR3: TGTGCCACCAGTGATTTGGGACCGACAGGGGGCTTCTACGAGCAGTACTTC.

V is TRBV7-3 and J is TRBJ2-1; 14 positions agree with TRBD2. CDR1 is SGHTA, CDR2 FQGTGA, per germline. Trimming cost V 0 bases and J 7 bases; bases outside gene matches: 5. The CDR3 runs 17 residues. This CDR3 reads CASSLTGLAGAGNEQFF. CDR3 DNA: TGTGCCAGCAGCTTAACGGGACTAGCGGGAGCGGGGAATGAGCAGTTCTTC. The full variable domain, rest sourced from reference TRBV7-3 and TRBJ2-1, is GAGVSQTPSNKVTEKGKYVELRCDPISGHTALYWYRQSLGQGPEFLIYFQGTGAADDSGLPNDRFFAVRPEGSVSTLKIQRTERGDSAVYLCASSLTGLAGAGNEQFFGPGTRLTVL.

The V call is TRBV7-9, the J call TRBJ2-5, with 10 bases aligning to TRBD2. The junction had 15 bases not matched to a gene; V was cut back by 8 bases and J by 9 bases. The germline CDR1 and CDR2 sequences are SEHNR and FQNEAQ (reference sequence). The CDR3 runs 15 residues. CDR3 protein: CASSVRSSGSEAQYF. CDR3 DNA sequence: TGTGCCAGCTCCGTCCGGTCTAGCGGGAGCGAGGCCCAGTACTTC.

The V gene is TRBV7-2, the J gene TRBJ2-1; 7 positions agree with TRBD1. With 1 base clipped from V and 2 bases from J, the junction kept 2 bases outside the gene matches. Germline assignment: CDR1 SGHTA and CDR2 FQGNSA. This CDR3 is built from 15 residues. CDR3 protein: CASSLEGAPYNEQFF. In DNA form, the CDR3 reads TGTGCCAGCAGCTTAGAGGGGGCCCCCTACAATGAGCAGTTCTTC.

This clonotype was recorded only once. The V gene is TRBV12-3 or TRBV12-4, the J gene TRBJ1-5, with a possible D match to TRBD1 (5 bases). The CDR3 covers 15 residues. The V and J ends lost 6 bases and 2 bases respectively, with 14 bases between them. CDR3 protein: CASSQGRVGNQPQHF. CDR3 nucleotides: TGTGCCAGCAGCCAGGGCAGGGTCGGCAATCAGCCCCAGCATTTT.

This clonotype turned up a few times. This chain links TRBV7-3 with TRBJ2-5; D may correspond to TRBD1 or TRBD2 (5 bases each). Matching the DNA end better, TRBJ2-7 makes the J call doubtful. The CDR3 is 14 residues long. The germline CDR1 and CDR2 sequences are SGHTA and FQGTGA. The CDR3 sequence: CASSPSGAAYEQYF. CDR3 bases: TGTGCCAGCAGCCCCTCCGGGGCCGCCTACGAGCAGTACTTC.

The count of this clonotype is one. The chain combines TRBV20-1 with TRBJ2-1; 9 bases agree with TRBD2. There are 15 residues in the CDR3. Germline-derived CDR1 and CDR2 are DFQATT and SNEGSKA (reference sequence). V shed 5 bases and J 9 bases; nucleotides not matched to a gene: 14. CDR3 sequence reads: CSAGGIAGVVGEQFF. For the CDR3, the DNA is TGCAGTGCTGGGGGTATAGCGGGAGTTGTAGGTGAGCAGTTCTTC.

The chain recombines TRBV29-1 with TRBJ1-2, with D tentatively TRBD1 (5 bases). The length of the CDR3 is 11 residues. V was trimmed by 3 bases and J by 7 bases, leaving 9 bases between them. Germline values: CDR1 SQVTM, CDR2 ANQGSEA. The CDR3, as DNA: TGCAGCGTTGACGAAGGGGTTGGCTACACCTTC. Amino acids: CSVDEGVGYTF.

Here the CDR3 reads CASSAAQGAEAFF. In DNA form, the CDR3 reads TGTGCCAGCAGCGCAGCACAGGGGGCCGAAGCTTTCTTT. The chain links TRBV9 to TRBJ1-1, with 9 bases fitting TRBD1. Trimming at V came to 3 bases and at J to 8 bases, leaving 5 bases not matched to a gene. CDR1 is SGDLS and CDR2 is YYNGEE in the germline V gene. The CDR3 is 13 amino acids. Variable domain in full (rest from reference TRBV9 and TRBJ1-1): DSGVTQTPKHLITATGQRVTLRCSPRSGDLSVYWYQQSLDQGLQFLIQYYNGEERAKGNILERFSAQQFPDLHSELNLSSLELGDSALYFCASSAAQGAEAFFGQGTRLTVV.

The chain combines TRBV9 with TRBJ2-5; TRBD2 matches 8 bases. This CDR3 has 17 residues. V lost 0 bases and J lost 3; bases outside the gene matches: 10. Germline V lookup: CDR1 SGDLS, CDR2 YYNGEE. CDR3 sequence: CASSVDVAGGVKETQYF. The CDR3 coding sequence is TGTGCCAGCAGCGTAGATGTCGCGGGGGGAGTAAAAGAGACCCAGTACTTC.

The V gene is TRBV29-1, the J gene TRBJ2-7; D tentatively reads TRBD1 or TRBD2 (6 bases each). V was shortened by 7 bases and J by 2 bases, with 15 bases between the two germline ends. The CDR3 consists of 13 residues. The germline V gene encodes CDR1 SQVTM and CDR2 ANQGSEA. This CDR3 is CSAEGGPPYEQYF. CDR3 in DNA: TGCAGCGCCGAGGGGGGACCGCCCTACGAGCAGTACTTC.

This clonotype has only a few counts. Relative to the germline gene, one junction end is altered; a read error may explain this. The chain links TRBV10-3 to TRBJ1-6, with D hard to call. The CDR3 has 12 amino acids. Per the germline V gene, CDR1 is ENHRY and CDR2 is SYGVKD. The CDR3 DNA reads as TGTACCATCACTGAAGTTGGTTCACCCCTCCACTTT. Translating gives CTITEVGSPLHF.

The chain uses TRBV5-1 and TRBJ1-2; a possible D gene is TRBD1 (6 bases). Per the germline V gene, CDR1 is SGHRS and CDR2 is YFSETQ. V was clipped by 4 bases and J by 3 bases, with 25 bases between them. This CDR3 region has 18 residues. CDR3 region: CASSPFGTPWTGDYGYTF. The CDR3 coding sequence is TGCGCCAGCAGCCCCTTCGGGACACCGTGGACTGGGGACTATGGCTACACCTTC.

To note about this clonotype: This could be a read error, since a much larger clone is one nucleotide away. V usage is TRBV12-5 and J usage is TRBJ2-5; D might be TRBD2 (5 bases). The V end lost 0 bases, the J end lost 11 bases, and 10 bases lay between the germline ends. This CDR3 has 12 residues. Looked up from germline, CDR1 is LGHNT and CDR2 is FRNRAP. The CDR3 sequence: CASGLVEGEQYF. In DNA form, the CDR3 reads TGTGCTAGTGGTTTGGTAGAGGGTGAGCAGTACTTC.